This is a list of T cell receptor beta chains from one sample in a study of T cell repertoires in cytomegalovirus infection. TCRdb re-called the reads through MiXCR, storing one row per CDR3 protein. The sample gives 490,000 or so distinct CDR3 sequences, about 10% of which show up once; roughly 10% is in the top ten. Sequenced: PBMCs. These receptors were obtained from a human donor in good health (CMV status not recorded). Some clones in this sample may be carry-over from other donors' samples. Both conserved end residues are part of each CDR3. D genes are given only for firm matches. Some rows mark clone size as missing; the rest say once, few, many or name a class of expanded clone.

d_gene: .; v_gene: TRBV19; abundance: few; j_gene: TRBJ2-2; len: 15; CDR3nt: TGTGCCAGTAGGGGGATCGGAGGGGCCACCGGGGAGCTGTTTTTT; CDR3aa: CASRGIGGATGELFF
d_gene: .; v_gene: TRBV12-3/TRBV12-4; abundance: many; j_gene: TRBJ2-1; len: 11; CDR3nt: TGTGCCAGCGGGAGTGACAATGAGCAGTTCTTC; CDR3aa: CASGSDNEQFF
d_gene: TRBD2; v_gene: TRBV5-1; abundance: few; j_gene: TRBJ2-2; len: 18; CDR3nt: TGCGCCAGCAGCTTTGGGCTAGCGGGGGCGCTGAACACCGGGGAGCTGTTTTTT; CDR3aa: CASSFGLAGALNTGELFF
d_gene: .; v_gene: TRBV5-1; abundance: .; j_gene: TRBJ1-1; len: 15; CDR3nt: TGCGCCAGCACCCTATCTGGGGGGATAAACACTGAAGCTTTCTTT; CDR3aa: CASTLSGGINTEAFF
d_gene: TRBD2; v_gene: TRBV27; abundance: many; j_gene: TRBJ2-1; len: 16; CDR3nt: TGTGCCAGCAGCCAACTAGCGGGAGGGCCATGGAATGAGCAGTTCTTC; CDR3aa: CASSQLAGGPWNEQFF
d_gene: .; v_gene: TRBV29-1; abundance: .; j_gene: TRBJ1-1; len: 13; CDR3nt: TGCAGCGTTCGCCGGGACACCAACACTGAAGCTTTCTTT; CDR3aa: CSVRRDTNTEAFF
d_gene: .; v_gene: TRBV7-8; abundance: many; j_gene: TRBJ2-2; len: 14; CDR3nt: TGTGCCAGCAGCTTAGTGGTAAACACCGGGGAGCTGTTTTTT; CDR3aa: CASSLVVNTGELFF
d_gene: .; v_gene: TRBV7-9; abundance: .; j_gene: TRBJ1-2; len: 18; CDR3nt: TGTGCCAGCAGCTTTGATGTAAGGACGGAGGCGATTAGGGGTGGCTACACCTTC; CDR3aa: CASSFDVRTEAIRGGYTF
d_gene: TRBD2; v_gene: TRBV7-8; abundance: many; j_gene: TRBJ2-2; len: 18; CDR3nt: TGTGCCAGCAGCTCCTTCCTAGCGGGGAATCCCTACACCGGGGAGCTGTTTTTT; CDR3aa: CASSSFLAGNPYTGELFF
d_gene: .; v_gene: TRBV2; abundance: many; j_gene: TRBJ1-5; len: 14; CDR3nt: TGTGCCAGCAGCGACGGCGATAGCAATCAGCCCCAGCATTTT; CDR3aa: CASSDGDSNQPQHF
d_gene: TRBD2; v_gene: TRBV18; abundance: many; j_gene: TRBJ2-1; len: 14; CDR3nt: TGTGCCAGCGCACTAGCGGCCATTAGCAATGAGCAGTTCTTC; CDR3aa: CASALAAISNEQFF
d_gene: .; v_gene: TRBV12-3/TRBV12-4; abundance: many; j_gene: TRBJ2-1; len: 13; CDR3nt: TGTGCCAGCAACCTGGGGTCGTACAATGAGCAGTTCTTC; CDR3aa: CASNLGSYNEQFF
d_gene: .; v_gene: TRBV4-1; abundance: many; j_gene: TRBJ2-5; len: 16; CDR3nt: TGCGCCAGCAGCCAAGATGGACGGGGCCATCAAGAGACCCAGTACTTC; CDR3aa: CASSQDGRGHQETQYF
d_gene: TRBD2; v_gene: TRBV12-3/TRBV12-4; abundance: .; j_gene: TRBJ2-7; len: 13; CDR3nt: TGTGCCAGCAGTTTAGCGACTAGCGGGGAGCAGTACTTC; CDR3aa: CASSLATSGEQYF
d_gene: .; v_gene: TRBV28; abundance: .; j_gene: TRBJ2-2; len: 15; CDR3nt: TGTGCCAGCACCCGTGGGAAGGGCTCCACCGGGGAGCTGTTTTTT; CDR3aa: CASTRGKGSTGELFF
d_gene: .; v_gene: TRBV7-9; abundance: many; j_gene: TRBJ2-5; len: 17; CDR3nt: TGTGCCAGCAGCGGAGCGCCTAGGGGGGCGCTTGGAGAGACCCAGTACTTC; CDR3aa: CASSGAPRGALGETQYF
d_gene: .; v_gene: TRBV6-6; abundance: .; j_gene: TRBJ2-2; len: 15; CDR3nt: TGTGCCAGCACGGGCGCAAATTTCTTCCCCGGGGAGCTGTTTTTT; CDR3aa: CASTGANFFPGELFF
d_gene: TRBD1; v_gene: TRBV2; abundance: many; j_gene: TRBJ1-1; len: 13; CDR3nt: TGTGCCACCCAAGGGGACAGTCTCACTGAAGCTTTCTTT; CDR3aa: CATQGDSLTEAFF
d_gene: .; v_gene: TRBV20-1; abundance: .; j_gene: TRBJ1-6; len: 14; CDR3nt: TGCAGTGCTAGACCCAGCTCCTATAATTCACCCCTCCACTTT; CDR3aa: CSARPSSYNSPLHF
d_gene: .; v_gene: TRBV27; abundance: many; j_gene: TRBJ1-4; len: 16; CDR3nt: TGTGCCAGCAGTTCCCTCCCCGGGACGACGGGAGAAAAACTGTTTTTT; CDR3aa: CASSSLPGTTGEKLFF
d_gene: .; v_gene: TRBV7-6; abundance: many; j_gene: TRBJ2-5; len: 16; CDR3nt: TGTGCCAGCAGCTTAGGGGCGACAGGAAAGTGGGAGACCCAGTACTTC; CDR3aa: CASSLGATGKWETQYF
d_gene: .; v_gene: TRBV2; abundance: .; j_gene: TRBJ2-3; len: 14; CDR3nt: TGTGCCAGCAGCTCCTATGGTAGCACAGATACGCAGTATTTT; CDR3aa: CASSSYGSTDTQYF
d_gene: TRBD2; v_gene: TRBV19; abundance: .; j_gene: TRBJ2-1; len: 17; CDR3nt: TGTGCCAGTAGAGGGTCCTGGGGACTAGCGGGAGGGGTTGAGCAGTTCTTC; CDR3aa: CASRGSWGLAGGVEQFF
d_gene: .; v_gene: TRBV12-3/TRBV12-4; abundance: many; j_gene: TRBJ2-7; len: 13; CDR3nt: TGTGCCAGCAGTGCTACTAGCAGATACGAGCAGTACTTC; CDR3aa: CASSATSRYEQYF
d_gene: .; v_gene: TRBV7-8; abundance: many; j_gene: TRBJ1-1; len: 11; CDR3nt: TGTGCCAGCAGCTCCCCTGATGAAGCTTTCTTT; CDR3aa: CASSSPDEAFF
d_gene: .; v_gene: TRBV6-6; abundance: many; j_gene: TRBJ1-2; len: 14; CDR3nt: TGTGCCAGCAGTTACTCAGGGAGGAACTATGGCTACACCTTC; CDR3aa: CASSYSGRNYGYTF
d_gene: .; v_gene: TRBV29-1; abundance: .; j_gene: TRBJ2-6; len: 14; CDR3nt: TGCAGCGTTGAGGAGGGGGTTGGGGCCAACGTCCTGACTTTC; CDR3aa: CSVEEGVGANVLTF
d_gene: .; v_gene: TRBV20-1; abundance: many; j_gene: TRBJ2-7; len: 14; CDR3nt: TGCAGTGCTAAGACGGCCTATGGGTCCTACGAGCAGTACTTC; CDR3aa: CSAKTAYGSYEQYF
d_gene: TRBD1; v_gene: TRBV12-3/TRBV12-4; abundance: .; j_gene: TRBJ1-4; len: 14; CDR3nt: TGTGCCAGCAGTTTAAGGCAGGGGGAGGAAAAACTGTTTTTT; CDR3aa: CASSLRQGEEKLFF
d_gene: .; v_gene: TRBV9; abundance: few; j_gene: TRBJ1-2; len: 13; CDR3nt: TGTGCCAGTAGACCAGCGGCAGGGAAAGGCTACACCTTC; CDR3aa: CASRPAAGKGYTF
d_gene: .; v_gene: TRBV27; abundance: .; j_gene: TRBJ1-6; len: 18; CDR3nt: TGTGCCAGCAGTTTAGAGGGGGGACGGGCTAAATATAATTCACCCCTCCACTTT; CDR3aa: CASSLEGGRAKYNSPLHF
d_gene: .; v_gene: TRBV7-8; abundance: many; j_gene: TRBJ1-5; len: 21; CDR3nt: TGTGCCAGCAGCCAACCTCCACTCCAACTGAGACAGCCCTATAGCAATCAGCCCCAGCATTTT; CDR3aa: CASSQPPLQLRQPYSNQPQHF
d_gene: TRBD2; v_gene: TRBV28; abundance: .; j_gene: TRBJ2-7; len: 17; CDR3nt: TGTGCCAGCAGTTTGAGACTAGCGGGAGAAGTTCGCTACGAGCAGTACTTC; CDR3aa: CASSLRLAGEVRYEQYF
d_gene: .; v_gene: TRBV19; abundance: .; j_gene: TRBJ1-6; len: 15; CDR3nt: TGTGCCAGTAGCCCCGCCGGGAGGGTCGGATCACCCCTCCACTTT; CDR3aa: CASSPAGRVGSPLHF
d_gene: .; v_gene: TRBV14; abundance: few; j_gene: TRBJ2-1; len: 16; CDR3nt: TGTGCCAGCAGCTTCGGGGCCAGTCTATCCTACAATGAGCAGTTCTTC; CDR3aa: CASSFGASLSYNEQFF
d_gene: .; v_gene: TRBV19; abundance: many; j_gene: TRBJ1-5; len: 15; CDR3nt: TGTGCCAGTAGTATAGCGTCCAGGAACAATCAGCCCCAGCATTTT; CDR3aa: CASSIASRNNQPQHF
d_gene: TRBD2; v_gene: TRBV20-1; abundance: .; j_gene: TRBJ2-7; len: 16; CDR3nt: TGCAGTGCTCCCGGGACTAGCGCTGGGAAGGCCTACGAGCAGTACTTC; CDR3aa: CSAPGTSAGKAYEQYF
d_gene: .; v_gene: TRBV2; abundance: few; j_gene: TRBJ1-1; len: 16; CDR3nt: TGTGCCAGCAGTGACCAGGGCCCTCGGCTGAACACTGAAGCTTTCTTT; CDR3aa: CASSDQGPRLNTEAFF
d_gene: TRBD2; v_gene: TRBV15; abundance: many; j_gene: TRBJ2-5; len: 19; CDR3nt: TGTGCCACCAGCAGAGAAAGAACTAGCGGGAGAAGGGGAGAGGAGACCCAGTACTTC; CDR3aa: CATSRERTSGRRGEETQYF
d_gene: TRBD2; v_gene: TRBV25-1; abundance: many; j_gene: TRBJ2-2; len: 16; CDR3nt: TGTGCCAGCAGTGAAATTAGCGGGACGAACACCGGGGAGCTGTTTTTT; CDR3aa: CASSEISGTNTGELFF
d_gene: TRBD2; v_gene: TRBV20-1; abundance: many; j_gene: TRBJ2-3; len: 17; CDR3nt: TGCAGTGCTAGCAGACTTGTAGCGGGGTTGCTCATGGATACGCAGTATTTT; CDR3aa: CSASRLVAGLLMDTQYF
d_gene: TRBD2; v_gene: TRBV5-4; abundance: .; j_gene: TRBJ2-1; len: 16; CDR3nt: TGTGCCAGCAGCGACTCTCGCGCGGGGGGGAGGGATGAGCAGTTCTTC; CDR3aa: CASSDSRAGGRDEQFF
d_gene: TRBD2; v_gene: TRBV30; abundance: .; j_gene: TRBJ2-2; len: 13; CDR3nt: TGTGCACGTACTAGCGATTACACCGGGGAGCTGTTTTTT; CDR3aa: CARTSDYTGELFF
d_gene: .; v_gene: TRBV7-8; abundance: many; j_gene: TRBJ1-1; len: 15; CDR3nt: TGTGCCAGCAGCTCAGGGACGACAGCTTACACTGAAGCTTTCTTT; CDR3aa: CASSSGTTAYTEAFF
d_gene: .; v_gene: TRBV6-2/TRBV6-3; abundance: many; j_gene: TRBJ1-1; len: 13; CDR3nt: TGTGCCAGCAGCTCCAGAGGGATGACTGAAGCTTTCTTT; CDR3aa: CASSSRGMTEAFF
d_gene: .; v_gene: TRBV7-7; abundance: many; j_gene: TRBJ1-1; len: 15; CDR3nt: TGTGCCAGCAGCGGGGCACTGGGGATGAACACTGAAGCTTTCTTT; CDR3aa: CASSGALGMNTEAFF
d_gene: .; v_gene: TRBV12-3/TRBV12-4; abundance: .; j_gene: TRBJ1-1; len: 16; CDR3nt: TGTGCCAGCAGTTTAGCTGGGGGGTCAAGGAGCACTGAAGCTTTCTTT; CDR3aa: CASSLAGGSRSTEAFF
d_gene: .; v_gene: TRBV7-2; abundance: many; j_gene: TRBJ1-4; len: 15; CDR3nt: TGTGCCAGCAGCTCGACAGGTTCCCTTAATGAAAAACTGTTTTTT; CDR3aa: CASSSTGSLNEKLFF
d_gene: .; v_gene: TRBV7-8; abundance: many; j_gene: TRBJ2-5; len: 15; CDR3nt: TGTGCCAGCAGCTGGGCAGGTGGTGGGCAGGAGACCCAGTACTTC; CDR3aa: CASSWAGGGQETQYF
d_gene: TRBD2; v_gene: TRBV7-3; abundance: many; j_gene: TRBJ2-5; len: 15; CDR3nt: TGTGCCAGCAGCTTAGCGGGGGGGCCCGTAGAGACCCAGTACTTC; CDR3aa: CASSLAGGPVETQYF
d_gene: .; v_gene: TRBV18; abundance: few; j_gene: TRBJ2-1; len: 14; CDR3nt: TGTGCCAGCTCACCACCGCCAGGGGACAATGAGCAGTTCTTC; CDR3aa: CASSPPPGDNEQFF
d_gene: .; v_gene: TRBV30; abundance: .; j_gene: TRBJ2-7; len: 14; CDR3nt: TGTGCCTGGAGTGTTAAGGGTTCAAGCTACGAGCAGTACTTC; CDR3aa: CAWSVKGSSYEQYF
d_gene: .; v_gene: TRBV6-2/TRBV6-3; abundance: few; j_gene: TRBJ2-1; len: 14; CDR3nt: TGTGCCAGCAGTTACCCCACTAGCTTAAGAGAGCAGTTCTTC; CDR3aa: CASSYPTSLREQFF